The next 28 T cell receptor beta chains were all read from a single sample in a study of blood T cell repertoires in COVID-19. Clones were sequenced by immunoSEQ multiplex PCR, and TCRdb holds only the in-frame ones, with some missing. Among under 65,000 clones, approximately 78% were seen once, and the ten largest hold roughly 30%. The sample consisted of peripheral blood. The receptors were gathered from a man aged 60-69 years with COVID-19, enrolled during active disease.

The J gene is TRBJ1-5, the V gene TRBV6-1; D may be TRBD1 (6 bases). The germline CDR1 and CDR2 sequences are MNHNS and SASEGT. This CDR3 is 15 amino acids long. V lost 0 bases to trimming and J lost 3 bases, with 9 bases between them. The DNA of the CDR3 is TGTGCCAGCAGTGAAGCAGGGGGGGACAATCAGCCCCAGCATTTT. This translates into CASSEAGGDNQPQHF.

The chain recombines TRBV18 with TRBJ1-2; 8 nucleotides agree with TRBD1. From germline, CDR1 is KGHSH and CDR2 LQKENI. V shed 3 bases, J shed 4 bases, and the junction held 7 bases outside the gene matches. CDR3 length: 15 residues. CDR3: CASSPSGTGVYGYTF. Here the CDR3 DNA reads TGTGCCAGCTCACCCTCCGGGACAGGAGTCTATGGCTACACCTTC.

The chain is built from TRBV7-2 and TRBJ2-7; 10 bases fit TRBD1. There are 13 residues in the CDR3. CDR1 and CDR2 (germline): SGHTA, FQGNSA. Trimming removed 7 bases from V and 4 bases from J; junction bases left unmatched: 4. The CDR3: CASTMDRGYEQYF. Here the CDR3 DNA reads TGTGCCAGCACCATGGACAGGGGGTACGAGCAGTACTTC.

Comment on this clone: One junction end disagrees with the germline gene, perhaps due to a read error. The chain recombines TRBV12-3 or TRBV12-4 with TRBJ1-6; D gene ambiguous. The CDR3 is made up of 13 amino acids. Written as DNA, the CDR3 is TGTGCCAGCAGTCGGGGTAATAAGTCACCCCTCCACTTT. It specifies CASSRGNKSPLHF.

This clone was observed many times. This rearrangement joins TRBV3-1 (or the pseudogene TRBV3-2) to TRBJ1-3; D remains ambiguous. The CDR3 covers 14 residues. Germline-derived CDR1 and CDR2 are LGHDT and YNNKEL (reference sequence). V lost 7 bases and J lost 4, with 14 bases in between. CDR3 coding DNA: TGTGCCAGCACCACCGGGTCCGGAGGAAACACCATATATTTT. This gives the protein CASTTGSGGNTIYF.

The table lists this clone with a count of one. The chain joins TRBV5-1 to TRBJ2-5, with 10 positions matching TRBD2. Germline V gene data show CDR1 as SGHRS and CDR2 as YFSETQ. This CDR3 comprises 15 residues. V trimming: 0 bases; J trimming: 4 bases; junction bases outside the gene matches: 3. The CDR3 bases are TGCGCCAGCAGCTTGGCTTCTAGCGGGAGAGAGACCCAGTACTTC. Amino acid sequence: CASSLASSGRETQYF.

The chain links TRBV3-1 (or the pseudogene TRBV3-2) to TRBJ2-4, with D tentatively TRBD1 (6 bases). The V gene lost 1 base and the J gene lost 4 bases, with 11 bases spanning the gap. In germline, CDR1 is LGHDT, CDR2 YNNKEL (reference sequence). This CDR3 is 15 amino acids long. The DNA of the CDR3 is TGTGCCAGCAGCCAAGCGAGGACAGATAAAAACATTCAGTACTTC. Translating it yields CASSQARTDKNIQYF.

The chain recombines TRBV21-1 with TRBJ2-7; whether TRBD2, the table's D call, matches the DNA was not checked. TRBV21-1 is a pseudogene. The CDR3 runs to 15 residues. The CDR3 here is CASSIRRGGSYEQYF. The CDR3 DNA sequence: TGTGCCAGCAGCATACGTCGGGGGGGCTCCTACGAGCAGTACTTC.

The CDR3 region has the DNA TGTGCCAGCAGTTCGACAGACCGCAAGCAGTACTTC. Translating it yields CASSSTDRKQYF. V usage is TRBV13 and J usage is TRBJ2-7; a weak D match, TRBD1 (5 bases). Germline V gene sequence: CDR1 PRHDT, CDR2 FYEKMQ (reference sequence). The CDR3 has 12 residues. Trimming stripped 6 bases from V and 8 bases from J, with 14 bases between.

The chain is built from TRBV10-3 and TRBJ2-7; D unclear. The CDR3 covers 14 residues. V lost 3 bases, J lost 4 bases, and 13 bases lay in between. Germline V gives CDR1 ENHRY, CDR2 SYGVKD. As DNA, the CDR3 is TGTGCCATCAGTGACACCACGAGCCGGTACGAGCAGTACTTC. Translating it yields CAISDTTSRYEQYF.

The chain links TRBV19 to TRBJ2-3; 9 positions agree with TRBD1. Germline CDR1 and CDR2: LNHDA and SQIVND (reference sequence). The CDR3 sequence is 15 residues long. V was pared by 0 bases and J by 3 bases, with 1 base of the junction left unmatched. In DNA, the CDR3 is TGTGCCAGTAGTATAGAGGGACAGGGTACAGATACGCAGTATTTT. This sequence encodes CASSIEGQGTDTQYF.

V and J are TRBV5-1 and TRBJ2-1, with 11 bases identical to TRBD2. This CDR3 spans 16 amino acids. Germline CDR1 reads SGHRS; CDR2 reads YFSETQ. J gave up 6 bases and V 6 bases, and 11 bases lay outside the gene matches. The DNA of the CDR3 is TGCGCCAGCACTGTTACTAGCGGGAGCGGGTTCAATGAGCAGTTCTTC. This sequence encodes CASTVTSGSGFNEQFF.

This sequence joins TRBV7-8 and TRBJ1-3; no definite D call. This CDR3 is built from 17 residues. CDR1 is SGHVS, CDR2 FQNEAQ, per germline. V lost 5 bases to trimming and J lost 0 bases, with 17 bases between them. DNA of the CDR3: TGTGCCAGCAGCCCCTGGACTGCCCTGGACTCTGGAAACACCATATATTTT. Translated, it gives CASSPWTALDSGNTIYF.

The J gene is TRBJ2-7, the V gene TRBV19, with TRBD2 identical over 8 bases. CDR1 is LNHDA and CDR2 is SQIVND in the germline V gene (reference sequence). The J segment lost 5 bases and the V segment lost 11 bases, leaving 14 bases of the junction unmatched. The CDR3 runs to 14 residues. In DNA form, the CDR3 reads TGTGCCTCAAGTGAGGCGGGGGGCGCGAACGAGCAGTACTTC. Residues: CASSEAGGANEQYF.

The V call is TRBV3-1 (or the pseudogene TRBV3-2), the J call TRBJ1-3; 8 positions match TRBD1. CDR3 length equals 16 residues. Trimming took 3 bases from V and 4 from J; bases not matched to a gene: 8. CDR1 is LGHDT, CDR2 YNNKEL, per germline (reference sequence). CDR3 bases: TGTGCCAGCAGCCAGAGGACAGGGACTACGGGAAACACCATATATTTT. Amino acids: CASSQRTGTTGNTIYF.

This sequence joins TRBV15 and TRBJ1-2; TRBD1 is a possible D gene (6 bases). V was trimmed by 0 bases and J by 4 bases, leaving 9 bases between them. Per germline, CDR1 LNHNV and CDR2 YYDKDF (reference sequence). This CDR3 is 14 amino acids long. CDR3 sequence (DNA): TGTGCCACCAGCAGAGATGGGGGCCTCTATGGCTACACCTTC. The encoded protein is CATSRDGGLYGYTF. Variable domain in full (rest from reference TRBV15 and TRBJ1-2): DAMVIQNPRYQVTQFGKPVTLSCSQTLNHNVMYWYQQKSSQAPKLLFHYYDKDFNNEADTPDNFQSRRPNTSFCFLDIRSPGLGDTAMYLCATSRDGGLYGYTFGSGTRLTVV.

The rearrangement links TRBV15 to TRBJ1-1; D is unclear. The CDR3 spans 15 residues. V lost 3 bases and J lost 11, with 22 bases in between. CDR1 is LNHNV and CDR2 is YYDKDF in the germline V gene (reference sequence). The DNA of the CDR3 is TGTGCCACCAGCAGCCCCCGGGGAGTTAGAATTGGTGCTTTCTTT. This gives the protein CATSSPRGVRIGAFF.

V gene TRBV25-1 combines with J gene TRBJ2-1; TRBD2 aligns across 10 bases. The V and J ends lost 4 bases and 7 bases, in that order; junction bases with no gene match: 7. The length of the CDR3 is 15 residues. CDR1 and CDR2 (germline): MGHDK, SYGVNS. The CDR3 DNA reads TGTGCCAGCAGTGTCTCTAGCGGGAGTCGGAATGAGCAGTTCTTC. Its translation: CASSVSSGSRNEQFF.

The sample holds a few counts of this clone. The chain links TRBV19 to TRBJ2-2; 11 nucleotides align to TRBD1. The germline gives CDR1 LNHDA, CDR2 SQIVND (reference sequence). This CDR3 has 16 residues. Germline trimming cut 5 bases from V and 6 bases from J; bases unmatched to any gene: 8. The CDR3 region has the DNA TGTGCCAGTAGTGGGTGGGGACAGGGGGTCTCCGGGGAGCTGTTTTTT. Translating gives CASSGWGQGVSGELFF.

The chain recombines TRBV9 with TRBJ1-6; 10 bases line up with TRBD1. The germline V gene has CDR1 SGDLS and CDR2 YYNGEE. J gave up 10 bases and V 3 bases, and 7 bases lay outside the gene matches. This CDR3 region has 15 residues. Written as DNA, the CDR3 is TGTGCCAGCAGCGCGGCGGGACAGGGGAGGTCACCCCTCCACTTT. Encoded protein: CASSAAGQGRSPLHF.

This sequence joins TRBV28 and TRBJ1-2; 10 nucleotides match TRBD1. Germline CDR1 MDHEN, CDR2 SYDVKM. The CDR3 runs to 15 residues. V lost 6 bases, J lost 14 bases, and 18 bases stayed unmatched. CDR3 sequence: CASSLGGLWDRGSTF. In nucleotides, the CDR3 is TGTGCCAGCAGCCTGGGTGGGCTTTGGGACAGGGGTAGTACCTTC.

The genes are TRBV9 and TRBJ2-2, with 8 bases fitting TRBD2. Unmatched junction bases numbered 11, after V lost 3 bases and J lost 1 base. The germline gives CDR1 SGDLS, CDR2 YYNGEE. The CDR3 is made up of 18 amino acids. CDR3 amino acids: CASSEVPSTSENTGELFF. CDR3 nucleotide sequence: TGTGCCAGCAGCGAGGTCCCCTCGACTAGCGAGAACACCGGGGAGCTGTTTTTT.

A few counts support this clone. V gene TRBV11-2 combines with J gene TRBJ2-1, with TRBD2 as a possible D gene (5 bases). Trimming stripped 6 bases from V and 5 bases from J, with 17 bases between. This CDR3 has 15 residues. CDR1 and CDR2 from the germline V gene are SGHAT and FQNNGV. The CDR3 coding sequence is TGTGCCAGCAGTACCTTCCCCGGGGTTGACAATGAGCAGTTCTTC. Encoded protein: CASSTFPGVDNEQFF.

This chain connects TRBV7-3 to TRBJ2-3, with 10 bases identical to TRBD2. The germline gives CDR1 SGHTA, CDR2 FQGTGA. This CDR3 spans 16 amino acids. The ends lost 6 bases at V and 0 bases at J; junction bases unmatched: 6. The CDR3 region has the DNA TGTGCCAGCAGGCCCGGACTAGCGGAGAGCACAGATACGCAGTATTTT. This translates into CASRPGLAESTDTQYF.

V is TRBV13 and J is TRBJ2-6; TRBD1 agrees at 10 bases. The V gene's germline CDR1 is PRHDT and CDR2 FYEKMQ (reference sequence). The CDR3 is made up of 16 amino acids. V trimming: 4 bases; J trimming: 2 bases; junction bases outside the gene matches: 2. The CDR3 bases are TGTGCCAGCAGCTCAGACAGGGGGCCTGGGGCCAACGTCCTGACTTTC. Amino acids: CASSSDRGPGANVLTF.

This chain links TRBV7-3 with TRBJ2-6; tentatively, D is TRBD2 (6 bases). The CDR3 sequence is 15 residues long. V lost 3 bases, J lost 2 bases, and 8 bases lay in between. Germline V gene lookup returns CDR1 SGHTA and CDR2 FQGTGA. The CDR3 sequence is CASSFGGPGANVLTF. As DNA, the CDR3 is TGTGCCAGCAGCTTCGGAGGGCCTGGGGCCAACGTCCTGACTTTC.

The sample holds a few counts of this clone. The J gene is TRBJ1-3, the V gene TRBV5-1, with TRBD1 as a possible D gene (5 bases). Trimming pared 1 base from V and 0 bases from J, leaving 11 bases between. CDR3 length: 16 residues. Germline V lookup: CDR1 SGHRS, CDR2 YFSETQ. The CDR3 spells CASSLNGGTSGNTIYF. DNA for the CDR3: TGCGCCAGCAGCTTGAACGGGGGAACCTCTGGAAACACCATATATTTT.

The chain has TRBV11-3 and TRBJ1-4, with TRBD1 matching over 9 bases. Germline CDR1 reads SGHNT; CDR2 reads YENEEA. With 4 bases clipped from V and 6 bases from J, the junction kept 9 bases outside the gene matches. The CDR3 has 16 residues. The CDR3 DNA sequence: TGTGCCAGCAGCTCGCCTAACAGGGGGCCTGATGAAAAACTGTTTTTT. Protein product: CASSSPNRGPDEKLFF.